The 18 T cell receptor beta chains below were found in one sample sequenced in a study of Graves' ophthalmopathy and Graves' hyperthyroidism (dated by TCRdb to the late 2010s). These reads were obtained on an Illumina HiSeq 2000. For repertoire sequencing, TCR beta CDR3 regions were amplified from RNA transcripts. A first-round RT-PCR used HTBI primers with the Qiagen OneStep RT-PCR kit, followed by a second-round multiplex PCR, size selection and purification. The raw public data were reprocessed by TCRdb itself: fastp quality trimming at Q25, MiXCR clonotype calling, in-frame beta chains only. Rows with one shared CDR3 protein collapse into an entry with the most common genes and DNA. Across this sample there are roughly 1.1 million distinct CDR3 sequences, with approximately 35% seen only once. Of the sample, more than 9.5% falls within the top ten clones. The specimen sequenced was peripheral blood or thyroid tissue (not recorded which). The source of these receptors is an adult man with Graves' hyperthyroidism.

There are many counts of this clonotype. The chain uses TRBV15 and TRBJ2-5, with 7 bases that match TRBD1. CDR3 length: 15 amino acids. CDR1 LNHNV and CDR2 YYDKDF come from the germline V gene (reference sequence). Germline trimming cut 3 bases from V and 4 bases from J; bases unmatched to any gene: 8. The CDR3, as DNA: TGTGCCACCAGCAGTGGGGACAGTTCCACAGAGACCCAGTACTTC. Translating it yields CATSSGDSSTETQYF.

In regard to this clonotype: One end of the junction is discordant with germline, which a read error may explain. In DNA, the CDR3 is TGTGCCAGCAGCCCTACTCACCGGGGGACAGGTAATCAGCTCCAGCATTTT. Its protein product is CASSPTHRGTGNQLQHF. This sequence joins TRBV2 and TRBJ1-5; 8 bases agree with TRBD1. The length of the CDR3 is 17 residues. Germline CDR1 and CDR2: SNHLY and FYNNEI. Full variable domain (missing parts from reference TRBV2 and TRBJ1-5): EPEVTQTPSHQVTQMGQEVILRCVPISNHLYFYWYRQILGQKVEFLVSFYNNEISEKSEIFDDQFSVERPDGSNFTLKIRSTKLEDSAMYFCASSPTHRGTGNQLQHFGDGTRLSIL.

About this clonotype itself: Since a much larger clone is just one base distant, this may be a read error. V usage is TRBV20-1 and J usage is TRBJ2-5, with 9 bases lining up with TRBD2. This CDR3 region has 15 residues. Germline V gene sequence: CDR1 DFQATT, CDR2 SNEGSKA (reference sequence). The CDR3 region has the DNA TGCAGTGCTAGTAAAAGCGGGGGGACTCAAGAGGCCCAGTACTTC. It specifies CSASKSGGTQEAQYF.

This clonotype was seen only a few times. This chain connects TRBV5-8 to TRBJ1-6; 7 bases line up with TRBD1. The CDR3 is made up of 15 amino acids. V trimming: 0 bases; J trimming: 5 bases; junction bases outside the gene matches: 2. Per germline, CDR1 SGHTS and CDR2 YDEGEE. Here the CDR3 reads CASSLAGQHNSPLHF. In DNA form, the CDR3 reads TGTGCCAGCAGCTTGGCGGGACAGCATAATTCACCCCTCCACTTT.

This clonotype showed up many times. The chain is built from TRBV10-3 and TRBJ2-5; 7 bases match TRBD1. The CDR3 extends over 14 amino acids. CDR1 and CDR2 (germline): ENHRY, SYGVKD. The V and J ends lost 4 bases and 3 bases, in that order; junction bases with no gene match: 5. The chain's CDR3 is CAISGQGHKETQYF. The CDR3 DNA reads TGTGCCATCAGTGGACAGGGCCACAAAGAGACCCAGTACTTC.

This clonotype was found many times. DNA of the CDR3: TGCAGCGTTGATGAGCCGGCGCGAGAGACCCAGTACTTC. It translates to CSVDEPARETQYF. This sequence joins TRBV29-1 and TRBJ2-5; no reliable D call. Trimming removed 3 bases from V and 4 bases from J, with 12 bases in between. The CDR3 runs 13 residues. Germline V lookup: CDR1 SQVTM, CDR2 ANQGSEA.

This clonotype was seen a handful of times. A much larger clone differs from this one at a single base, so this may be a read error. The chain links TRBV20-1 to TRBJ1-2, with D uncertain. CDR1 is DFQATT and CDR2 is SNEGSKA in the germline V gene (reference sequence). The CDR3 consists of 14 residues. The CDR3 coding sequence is TGCAGTACTAGTGTGGCCGTCAGAAACTATGGCTACACCTTC. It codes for CSTSVAVRNYGYTF.

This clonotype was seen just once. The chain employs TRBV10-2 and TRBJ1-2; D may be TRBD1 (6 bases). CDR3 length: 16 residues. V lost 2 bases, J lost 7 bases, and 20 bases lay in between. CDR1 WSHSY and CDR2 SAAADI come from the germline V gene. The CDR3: CASSEPDSQDLAGYTF. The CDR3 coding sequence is TGCGCCAGCAGTGAGCCGGACAGTCAGGATCTTGCTGGCTACACCTTC.

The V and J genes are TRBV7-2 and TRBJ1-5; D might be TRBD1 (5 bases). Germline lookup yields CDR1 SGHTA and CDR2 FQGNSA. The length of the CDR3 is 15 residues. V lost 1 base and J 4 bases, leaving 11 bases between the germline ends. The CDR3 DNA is TGTGCCAGCAGCTTAGAACAGGCGAGGAATCAGCCCCAGCATTTT. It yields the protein CASSLEQARNQPQHF.

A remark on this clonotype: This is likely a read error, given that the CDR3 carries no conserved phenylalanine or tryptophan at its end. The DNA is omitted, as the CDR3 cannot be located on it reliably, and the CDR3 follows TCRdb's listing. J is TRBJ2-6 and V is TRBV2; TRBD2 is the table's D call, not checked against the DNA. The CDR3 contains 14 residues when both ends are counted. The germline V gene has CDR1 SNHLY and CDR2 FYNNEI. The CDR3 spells CASSANHPGDLPVV.

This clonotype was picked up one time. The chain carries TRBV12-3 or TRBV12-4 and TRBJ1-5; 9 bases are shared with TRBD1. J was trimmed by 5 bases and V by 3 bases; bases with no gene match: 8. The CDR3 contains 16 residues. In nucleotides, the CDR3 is TGTGCCAGCAGTTTGGGACAGGGTAATGGGGATCAGCCCCAGCATTTT. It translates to CASSLGQGNGDQPQHF.

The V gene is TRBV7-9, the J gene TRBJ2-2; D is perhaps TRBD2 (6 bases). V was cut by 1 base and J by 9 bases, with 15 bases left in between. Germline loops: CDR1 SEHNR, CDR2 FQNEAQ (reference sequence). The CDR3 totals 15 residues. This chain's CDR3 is CASSLGGLVPRELFF. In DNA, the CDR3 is TGTGCCAGCAGCTTAGGGGGACTGGTCCCCAGGGAGCTGTTTTTT.

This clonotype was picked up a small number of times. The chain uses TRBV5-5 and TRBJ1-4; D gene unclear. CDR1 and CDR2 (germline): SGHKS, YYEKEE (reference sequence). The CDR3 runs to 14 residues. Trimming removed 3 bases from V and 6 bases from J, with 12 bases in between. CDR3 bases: TGTGCCAGCAGCTCGGACCCTATTTATGAAAAACTGTTTTTT. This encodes CASSSDPIYEKLFF.

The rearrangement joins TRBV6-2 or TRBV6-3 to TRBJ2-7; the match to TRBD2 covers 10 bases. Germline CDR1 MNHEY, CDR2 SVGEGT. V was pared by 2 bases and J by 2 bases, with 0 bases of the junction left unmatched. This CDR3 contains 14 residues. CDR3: CASSYTSGAYEQYF. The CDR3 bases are TGTGCCAGCAGTTACACTAGCGGGGCCTACGAGCAGTACTTC.

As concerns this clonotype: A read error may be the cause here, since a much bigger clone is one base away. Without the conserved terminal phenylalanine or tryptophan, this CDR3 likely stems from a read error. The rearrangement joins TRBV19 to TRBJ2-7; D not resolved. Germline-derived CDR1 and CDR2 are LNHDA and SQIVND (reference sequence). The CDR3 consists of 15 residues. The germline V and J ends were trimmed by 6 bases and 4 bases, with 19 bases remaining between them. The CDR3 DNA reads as TGTGCCAGTAGCCACTCCGGGCAATCAACTTACGAGCAGTACCTC. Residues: CASSHSGQSTYEQYL.

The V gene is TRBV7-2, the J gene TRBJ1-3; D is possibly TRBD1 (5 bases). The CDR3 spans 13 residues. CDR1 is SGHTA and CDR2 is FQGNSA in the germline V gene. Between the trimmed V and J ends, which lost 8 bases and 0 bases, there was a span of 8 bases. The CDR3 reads CASGRDSGNTIYF. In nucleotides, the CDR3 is TGTGCCAGCGGCAGGGACTCTGGAAACACCATATATTTT.

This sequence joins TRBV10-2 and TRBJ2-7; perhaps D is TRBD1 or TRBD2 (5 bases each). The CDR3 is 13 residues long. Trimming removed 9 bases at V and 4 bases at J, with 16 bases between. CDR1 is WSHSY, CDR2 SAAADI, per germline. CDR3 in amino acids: CASQLGQGYEQYF. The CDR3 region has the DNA TGCGCCAGTCAACTAGGGCAGGGTTACGAGCAGTACTTC.

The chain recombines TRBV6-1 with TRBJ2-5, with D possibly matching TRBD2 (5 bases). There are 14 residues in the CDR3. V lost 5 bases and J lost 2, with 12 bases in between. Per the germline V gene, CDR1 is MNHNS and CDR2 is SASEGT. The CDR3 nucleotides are TGTGCCAGCAGTTACGAGGGCAAACAAGAGACCCAGTACTTC. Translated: CASSYEGKQETQYF.